One and the same sample provided the 15 T cell receptor beta chains below, sequenced in a study of T-cell memory formation after mild COVID-19. MiXCR was run by TCRdb on the 5' RACE reads, yielding one entry per CDR3 protein. This sample carries roughly 500,000 distinct CDR3 sequences, 20% of them seen once, and the ten largest clones take around 12%. Sequenced sample: PBMCs or a T cell subset sorted from them (not recorded which). All receptors derive from an adult woman who had mild COVID-19 (a few samples of this study predate the infection). Cell type and time point are not known.

This chain joins TRBV5-6 and TRBJ1-2, with TRBD1 identical over 9 bases. Per the germline V gene, CDR1 is SGHDT and CDR2 is YYEEEE. CDR3 length equals 16 residues. V dropped 0 bases and J dropped 4; count of bases not matched to a gene: 7. The CDR3 region is CASSLAGTGIVYGYTF. The CDR3 nucleotides read TGTGCCAGCAGCTTGGCCGGGACAGGGATCGTCTATGGCTACACCTTC. Supplemented by reference TRBV5-6 and TRBJ1-2, the full variable domain reads DAGVTQSPTHLIKTRGQQVTLRCSPKSGHDTVSWYQQALGQGPQFIFQYYEEEERQRGNFPDRFSGHQFPNYSSELNVNALLLGDSALYLCASSLAGTGIVYGYTFGSGTRLTVV.

The CDR3 DNA sequence: TGTGCCAGCAGCACGAGCTCTAGCGGGGGGCACACCGATGAGCAGTTCTTC. Translation gives CASSTSSSGGHTDEQFF. The chain uses TRBV7-6 and TRBJ2-1, with TRBD2 matching 11 bases. The trim removed 5 bases at V and 8 bases at J, leaving 14 bases unmatched. The length of the CDR3 is 17 residues. CDR1 SGHVS and CDR2 FNYEAQ come from the germline V gene.

The CDR3 bases are TGTGCCAGCAGTGATAGTCCCAATGAGCAGTTCTTC. Translation gives CASSDSPNEQFF. The chain carries TRBV12-3 or TRBV12-4 and TRBJ2-1; D is unclear. V was trimmed by 5 bases and J by 6 bases, leaving 8 bases between them. CDR3 length equals 12 residues.

The gene calls are TRBV7-9 and TRBJ1-5; D unclear. Between the trimmed V and J ends, which lost 0 bases and 6 bases, there was a span of 15 bases. This CDR3 is built from 16 residues. Germline values: CDR1 SEHNR, CDR2 FQNEAQ (reference sequence). CDR3: CASSLAVGREGQPQHF. CDR3 bases: TGTGCCAGCAGCTTAGCGGTAGGCCGAGAGGGTCAGCCCCAGCATTTT.

The chain has TRBV5-1 and TRBJ1-1, with a weak D call TRBD1 (5 bases). Germline CDR1 is SGHRS and CDR2 is YFSETQ. V was pared by 4 bases and J by 3 bases, with 10 bases between. The CDR3 spans 13 residues. CDR3 in amino acids: CASSAAGYTEAFF. The CDR3 DNA follows: TGCGCCAGCAGCGCCGCAGGGTACACTGAAGCTTTCTTT.

This clonotype was observed a handful of times. The V gene is TRBV18, the J gene TRBJ2-3; 8 nucleotides match TRBD2. The trim removed 0 bases at V and 3 bases at J, leaving 5 bases unmatched. Per germline, CDR1 KGHSH and CDR2 LQKENI. The CDR3 runs to 16 residues. In DNA form, the CDR3 reads TGTGCCAGCTCACCACCGCGACTAGCGCGAACAGATACGCAGTATTTT. It specifies CASSPPRLARTDTQYF.

This clonotype was observed a few times. The chain couples TRBV12-3 or TRBV12-4 to TRBJ2-1, with D unclear. Trimming shortened V by 7 bases and J by 4 bases, and 5 bases separated the two germline ends. This CDR3 has 11 amino acids. In nucleotides, the CDR3 is TGTGCCAGCACGCGTTACAATGAGCAGTTCTTC. Amino acids: CASTRYNEQFF.

In its sample, this clonotype was seen a few times. The V call is TRBV19, the J call TRBJ2-3; no firm D call. Germline CDR1 and CDR2: LNHDA and SQIVND (reference sequence). This CDR3 has 15 amino acids. Trimming shortened V by 2 bases and J by 0 bases, and 9 bases separated the two germline ends. The CDR3 spells CASSIRTPSTDTQYF. The CDR3, as DNA: TGTGCCAGTAGTATAAGGACCCCCAGCACAGATACGCAGTATTTT.

This clonotype was picked up a small number of times. The CDR3 protein is CASSHGTGVYEQYF. In DNA form, the CDR3 reads TGTGCCAGCAGCCACGGGACAGGGGTCTACGAGCAGTACTTC. The V and J genes are TRBV7-9 and TRBJ2-7; 10 bases map to TRBD1. CDR3 size: 14 residues. V shed 5 bases, J shed 3 bases, and the junction held 4 bases outside the gene matches. Germline V gives CDR1 SEHNR, CDR2 FQNEAQ (reference sequence). Drawing the rest from reference TRBV7-9 and TRBJ2-7, the complete variable domain is DTGVSQNPRHKITKRGQNVTFRCDPISEHNRLYWYRQTLGQGPEFLTYFQNEAQLEKSRLLSDRFSAERPKGSFSTLEIQRTEQGDSAMYLCASSHGTGVYEQYFGPGTRLTVT.

This clonotype appeared a few times. J is TRBJ2-7 and V is TRBV7-2; unclear D gene. The CDR3 spans 13 residues. Trimming took 4 bases from V and 2 from J, leaving 9 bases between them. Germline CDR1 reads SGHTA; CDR2 reads FQGNSA. CDR3 nucleotide sequence: TGTGCCAGCAGCTCAAGATCGACCTACGAGCAGTACTTC. Protein: CASSSRSTYEQYF.

This chain connects TRBV6-5 to TRBJ1-2, with TRBD1 as a possible D gene (6 bases). Germline V lookup: CDR1 MNHEY, CDR2 SVGAGI. This CDR3 is 16 amino acids long. V lost 0 bases and J lost 6, with 17 bases in between. The CDR3 loop reads CASSYSPGGGRDGYTF. CDR3 nucleotide sequence: TGTGCCAGCAGTTACTCCCCGGGGGGGGGCAGAGATGGCTACACCTTC.

This clonotype showed up just a few times. This chain joins TRBV7-3 and TRBJ2-7, with TRBD1 as a possible D gene (5 bases). CDR3 length: 15 amino acids. CDR1 SGHTA and CDR2 FQGTGA come from the germline V gene. Trimming pared 2 bases from V and 0 bases from J, leaving 11 bases between. The CDR3 is CASSLAGISSYEQYF. CDR3 sequence (DNA): TGTGCCAGCAGCTTAGCAGGGATCAGCTCCTACGAGCAGTACTTC.

The chain employs TRBV7-9 and TRBJ2-1; D perhaps matches TRBD1 (6 bases). Germline CDR1 is SEHNR and CDR2 is FQNEAQ (reference sequence). The V gene lost 5 bases and the J gene lost 6 bases, with 17 bases spanning the gap. This CDR3 region has 15 residues. The CDR3 DNA reads TGTGCCAGCAGCACTACAGGGTACCGGTCCAATGAGCAGTTCTTC. As protein: CASSTTGYRSNEQFF.

The chain joins TRBV4-1 to TRBJ1-1; possible D gene TRBD1, 6 bases. Germline assignment: CDR1 MGHRA and CDR2 YSYEKL. CDR3 length equals 13 residues. Trimming shortened V by 5 bases and J by 6 bases, and 13 bases separated the two germline ends. DNA for the CDR3: TGCGCCAGCAGCAAACAGGGTGCGTCTGAAGCTTTCTTT. This sequence encodes CASSKQGASEAFF.

V is TRBV5-1 and J is TRBJ2-5; TRBD1 matches 7 bases. Germline CDR1 reads SGHRS; CDR2 reads YFSETQ. The CDR3 is 14 amino acids. V trimming: 4 bases; J trimming: 5 bases; junction bases outside the gene matches: 8. This CDR3 reads CASSTWTGQETQYF. The DNA for the CDR3 is TGCGCCAGCAGCACCTGGACAGGCCAGGAGACCCAGTACTTC.